The 17 T cell receptor beta chains below come from one sample, sequenced in a study of a mutant IDH1 vaccine in newly diagnosed glioma (dated by TCRdb to about 2021). These TCRs are of unknown antigen specificity. The library was obtained by the immunoSEQ multiplex PCR assay. What TCRdb holds here is the immuneACCESS table cut down to in-frame rearrangements. Part of the clones is not present; checked against another copy, under half of the missing clones reflect an unresolved V gene, and the others are unexplained. The sample yields under 40,000 clones; roughly 90% were counted once. The ten largest clones add up to about 2.2% of the sample. The label giving this sample's time point can be read as: week 47, end of study. Each vaccine dose was 300 ug of a 20-mer mutant IDH1 peptide in Montanide, given subcutaneously with topical imiquimod. Specimen: PBMCs, collected from a glioma patient whose treatment included an IDH1 peptide vaccine. The receptors shown here come from a man in his forties with glioma.

V is TRBV4-1 and J is TRBJ1-5; D unresolved. The V and J ends lost 0 bases and 0 bases respectively, with 6 bases between them. The CDR3 consists of 15 residues. The germline gives CDR1 MGHRA, CDR2 YSYEKL. CDR3 protein: CASSQDSFSNQPQHF. CDR3 DNA: TGCGCCAGCAGCCAAGACTCCTTTAGCAATCAGCCCCAGCATTTT.

This clone has a single count. The chain couples TRBV6-5 to TRBJ1-2; D gene ambiguous. Germline V gene sequence: CDR1 MNHEY, CDR2 SVGAGI. The CDR3 loop spans 13 amino acids. Trimming shortened V by 7 bases and J by 7 bases, and 16 bases separated the two germline ends. This CDR3 is CASIGGNYIGYTF. In nucleotides, the CDR3 is TGTGCCAGCATAGGAGGGAATTACATTGGCTACACCTTC.

The chain is built from TRBV7-9 and TRBJ1-2, with D possibly matching TRBD1 (6 bases). Trimming took off 5 bases at V and 2 bases at J, with 9 bases between the two ends. This CDR3 contains 13 residues. Looked up from germline, CDR1 is SEHNR and CDR2 is FQNEAQ (reference sequence). CDR3 protein: CASSHRENYGYTF. In DNA, the CDR3 is TGTGCCAGCAGCCACAGGGAGAACTATGGCTACACCTTC.

This clone was observed once. CDR3 in amino acids: CASSGAGFSGNTIYF. DNA for the CDR3: TGTGCCAGCAGTGGCGCCGGGTTCTCTGGAAACACCATATATTTT. This chain connects TRBV2 to TRBJ1-3; D gene ambiguous. Trimming stripped 4 bases from V and 0 bases from J, with 10 bases between. Germline-derived CDR1 and CDR2 are SNHLY and FYNNEI. The CDR3 loop spans 15 amino acids.

The CDR3 coding sequence is TGTGCCAGTAGCACTAATAAGGGACGGGCTCCTAACTATGGCTACACCTTC. This gives the protein CASSTNKGRAPNYGYTF. V and J are TRBV19 and TRBJ1-2; D may be TRBD1 (5 bases). The CDR3 totals 17 residues. Germline V CDR1 and CDR2: LNHDA, SQIVND (reference sequence). V was pared by 6 bases and J by 0 bases, with 20 bases between.

This clone was observed once. The chain joins TRBV15 to TRBJ2-5; D assignment may be TRBD1 or TRBD2 (6 bases each). V was shortened by 5 bases and J by 2 bases, with 18 bases between the two germline ends. The CDR3 covers 16 residues. In germline, CDR1 is LNHNV, CDR2 YYDKDF (reference sequence). For the CDR3, the DNA is TGTGCCACCAGCCCCCCAAGGGGGAGGCTACAAGAGACCCAGTACTTC. This sequence encodes CATSPPRGRLQETQYF.

This clone was picked up one time. The chain recombines TRBV6-6 with TRBJ1-5; D not resolved. The germline gives CDR1 MNHNY, CDR2 SVGAGI (reference sequence). V was cut by 7 bases and J by 0 bases, with 1 base left in between. The CDR3 totals 11 residues. The CDR3 nucleotides read TGTGCCAGCAATAGCAATCAGCCCCAGCATTTT. Protein: CASNSNQPQHF.

This clone was observed a few times. This chain uses TRBV11-2 with TRBJ1-1, with a weak D call TRBD1 (5 bases). The CDR3 sequence is 13 residues long. Germline V CDR1 and CDR2: SGHAT, FQNNGV. The V end was cut by 7 bases, the J end by 8 bases, with 17 bases between. The CDR3 protein is CASTLQGLREAFF. CDR3 sequence (DNA): TGTGCCAGCACCCTTCAGGGTTTGAGGGAAGCTTTCTTT.

This clone appeared once. The chain links TRBV10-3 to TRBJ1-1; D not resolved. The CDR3 has 12 amino acids. V was shortened by 2 bases and J by 11 bases, with 12 bases between the two germline ends. CDR1 is ENHRY, CDR2 SYGVKD, per germline. CDR3 amino acids: CAISELGGLAFF. The CDR3 DNA follows: TGTGCCATCAGTGAGCTTGGTGGATTGGCTTTCTTT.

This chain joins TRBV6-6 and TRBJ2-5; tentative D call: TRBD1 (5 bases). Trimming removed 7 bases from V and 2 bases from J, with 20 bases in between. CDR1 MNHNY and CDR2 SVGAGI come from the germline V gene (reference sequence). This CDR3 is built from 16 residues. CDR3 in amino acids: CASTPGFLAYQETQYF. The CDR3 coding sequence is TGTGCCAGCACACCAGGGTTCCTGGCCTATCAAGAGACCCAGTACTTC.

The genes are TRBV28 and TRBJ1-1; 7 bases are a match to TRBD1. The V segment lost 3 bases and the J segment 1 base; nucleotides outside the gene matches: 5. Germline V gene data show CDR1 as MDHEN and CDR2 as SYDVKM. CDR3 length: 15 amino acids. CDR3 nucleotides: TGTGCCAGCAGTTTCCGTTACAGGGGGAACACTGAAGCTTTCTTT. Protein: CASSFRYRGNTEAFF. The whole variable domain, remainder taken from reference TRBV28 and TRBJ1-1, is DVKVTQSSRYLVKRTGEKVFLECVQDMDHENMFWYRQDPGLGLRLIYFSYDVKMKEKGDIPEGYSVSREKKERFSLILESASTNQTSMYLCASSFRYRGNTEAFFGQGTRLTVV.

The gene calls are TRBV15 and TRBJ1-2; no firm D call. V was cut by 1 base and J by 0 bases, with 6 bases left in between. This CDR3 spans 14 amino acids. Germline values: CDR1 LNHNV, CDR2 YYDKDF (reference sequence). The CDR3 loop is CATSRAAANYGYTF. CDR3 DNA: TGTGCCACCAGCAGAGCTGCAGCTAACTATGGCTACACCTTC.

The J gene is TRBJ1-2, the V gene TRBV7-2, with 7 nucleotides matching TRBD1. Per germline, CDR1 SGHTA and CDR2 FQGNSA. This CDR3 is built from 13 residues. Unmatched junction bases numbered 7, after V lost 5 bases and J lost 7 bases. CDR3 DNA sequence: TGTGCCAGCAGCCCAGACAGGGCGCCTGGCTACACCTTC. Residues: CASSPDRAPGYTF.

The V and J genes are TRBV6-6 and TRBJ1-2; D gene unclear. CDR3 length: 13 residues. Germline CDR1 and CDR2: MNHNY and SVGAGI (reference sequence). V was shortened by 0 bases and J by 9 bases, with 11 bases between the two germline ends. The DNA of the CDR3 is TGTGCCAGCAGTTACTCTCACGGTGGTCGCTACACCTTC. This translates into CASSYSHGGRYTF.

The rearrangement uses TRBV19 and TRBJ2-7, with D hard to call. There are 16 residues in the CDR3. The V gene's germline CDR1 is LNHDA and CDR2 SQIVND (reference sequence). Trimming shortened V by 2 bases and J by 1 base, and 15 bases separated the two germline ends. The DNA for the CDR3 is TGTGCCAGTAGTATAAGGGCCGTTGTCCCTTCCTACGAGCAGTACTTC. This gives the protein CASSIRAVVPSYEQYF.

This chain connects TRBV5-6 to TRBJ1-5, with D possibly being TRBD1 (5 bases). CDR1 is SGHDT and CDR2 is YYEEEE in the germline V gene. The CDR3 has 16 amino acids. V was cut by 2 bases and J by 4 bases, with 16 bases left in between. In nucleotides, the CDR3 is TGTGCCAGCAGCTTAAGGGTTATCCAGGGTAATCAGCCCCAGCATTTT. This codes for CASSLRVIQGNQPQHF.

The chain uses TRBV10-3 and TRBJ1-2; D is undetermined. The CDR3 runs 15 residues. Trimming pared 3 bases from V and 4 bases from J, leaving 15 bases between. From germline, CDR1 is ENHRY and CDR2 SYGVKD. Written as DNA, the CDR3 is TGTGCCATCAGTGATTTGGGAGGGAACCCCTATGGCTACACCTTC. As protein: CAISDLGGNPYGYTF.